This T cell receptor beta chain came from a study of cytomegalovirus exposure and HLA in healthy donors. Overall study context: Earlier, 110 million or so unique TCR beta sequences were recovered from around 180 million T cells by an analysis. Overall study findings and caveats: Researchers reportedly found TCR beta sequences accurately predicted most subjects' HLA-A and HLA-B alleles.

The donors, nominally healthy at sampling, likely had unrecorded immune exposures. Comments on this clone: No antigen is known for it.

PCR used 60 Vbeta primers and 13 Jbeta primers. Clones were sequenced by immunoSEQ multiplex PCR, and TCRdb holds only the in-frame ones, with some missing. The table records some 200,000 clones, 75% to 85% of them present only once. Germline V gives CDR1 SGHTA, CDR2 FQGNSA. The CDR3 has 15 residues. Deletions cut 5 bases from V and 4 bases from J, with 16 bases between. The sequencing sample was made of PBMCs. The chain uses TRBV7-2 and TRBJ2-3; D gene unclear. The origin of this receptor is a woman aged 25-40 years in good health and CMV-seronegative. The CDR3 DNA sequence: TGTGCCAGCAGCAAAGACCGGTCCCGGGCAGATACGCAGTATTTT. Amino acids: CASSKDRSRADTQYF.